Following are 17 T cell receptor beta chains from one sample sequenced in a study of OX40 agonist ivuxolimab in advanced cancers. The library was prepared using the immunoSEQ multiplex PCR assay. TCRdb retrieved this table from immuneACCESS and kept in-frame rearrangements only. Not all clones are present; in checked studies, unresolved V genes account for under half, and no reason is known for the remainder. For this sample there are tens of thousands of clones; 80% to 90% appear just once. The leading ten clones occupy approximately 5% of the sample. Sequences were derived from CD4+ or CD8+ T cells sorted from blood, sampled in a trial of the OX40 agonist ivuxolimab. The receptors derive from an adult with an advanced solid tumor such as melanoma, head and neck, liver or kidney cancer.

The rearrangement joins TRBV5-5 to TRBJ1-2, with a tentative D call TRBD1 (6 bases). V dropped 3 bases and J dropped 5 bases, with 14 bases sitting between them. Germline V gene data show CDR1 as SGHKS and CDR2 as YYEKEE (reference sequence). The CDR3 is 14 residues long. CDR3: CASSSPSQGYGYTF. In DNA, the CDR3 is TGTGCCAGCAGCTCCCCATCACAGGGTTATGGCTACACCTTC.

J is TRBJ1-3 and V is TRBV18; D remains unclear. Trimming cost V 3 bases and J 0 bases, with 12 bases left between them. This CDR3 is built from 16 residues. The germline V gene has CDR1 KGHSH and CDR2 LQKENI. The CDR3 is CASSPVSEASGNTIYF. CDR3 bases: TGTGCCAGCTCACCGGTTTCAGAGGCCTCTGGAAACACCATATATTTT.

The chain carries TRBV5-4 and TRBJ1-1; maybe TRBD1 (5 bases). CDR3 length: 16 residues. The germline V and J ends were trimmed by 4 bases and 4 bases, with 20 bases remaining between them. The V gene's germline CDR1 is SGHNT and CDR2 YYREEE (reference sequence). For the CDR3, the DNA is TGTGCCAGCAGCCCCTTGGGGAGACAGCGGGGCACTGAAGCTTTCTTT. It translates to CASSPLGRQRGTEAFF.

The chain employs TRBV2 and TRBJ2-3; TRBD1 might be the D (5 bases). Germline CDR1 and CDR2: SNHLY and FYNNEI. The CDR3 totals 14 residues. Trimming cost V 8 bases and J 0 bases, with 12 bases left between them. CDR3 loop: CASLTDSSTDTQYF. CDR3 nucleotides: TGTGCCAGCCTGACAGACTCTAGCACAGATACGCAGTATTTT.

J is TRBJ2-5 and V is TRBV27; D not resolved. The CDR3 extends over 13 amino acids. Germline V CDR1 and CDR2: MNHEY, SMNVEV (reference sequence). The V gene lost 6 bases and the J gene lost 1 base, with 9 bases spanning the gap. In DNA, the CDR3 is TGTGCCAGCAGGATGATTACCCAAGAGACCCAGTACTTC. Amino acids: CASRMITQETQYF.

The chain combines TRBV5-1 with TRBJ1-2; a weak D match, TRBD1 (5 bases). V lost 4 bases and J lost 8, with 21 bases in between. The germline gives CDR1 SGHRS, CDR2 YFSETQ. The CDR3 is 15 residues long. CDR3 amino acids: CASSPREWGSRGYTF. Written as DNA, the CDR3 is TGCGCCAGCAGCCCTAGGGAATGGGGCTCACGGGGCTACACCTTC.

This clone has more than one count but fewer than ten. V and J are TRBV6-5 and TRBJ2-7, with 7 bases matching TRBD2. The CDR3 is 14 amino acids. The germline V gene has CDR1 MNHEY and CDR2 SVGAGI. Germline trimming cut 0 bases from V and 6 bases from J; bases unmatched to any gene: 5. The DNA of the CDR3 is TGTGCCAGCAGTTACTCCAGCGGGATAAGCGAGCAGTACTTC. Protein sequence: CASSYSSGISEQYF.

The J gene is TRBJ2-3, the V gene TRBV6-6; 12 bases agree with TRBD2. V trimming: 6 bases; J trimming: 2 bases; junction bases outside the gene matches: 6. This CDR3 has 16 residues. Per the germline V gene, CDR1 is MNHNY and CDR2 is SVGAGI (reference sequence). The CDR3 is CASRHGLAGNTDTQYF. CDR3 in DNA: TGTGCCAGCAGACACGGACTAGCGGGAAACACAGATACGCAGTATTTT.

This clone was detected once. The chain combines TRBV28 with TRBJ1-2; D remains unclear. In germline, CDR1 is MDHEN, CDR2 SYDVKM. The CDR3 is made up of 12 amino acids. Trimming removed 5 bases at V and 8 bases at J, with 12 bases between. CDR3 DNA sequence: TGTGCCAGCAGTACACGGGTGTTCGGCTACACCTTC. Protein product: CASSTRVFGYTF.

This chain uses TRBV6-4 with TRBJ2-2, with D possibly matching TRBD2 (6 bases). Germline V CDR1 and CDR2: MRHNA, SNTAGT. The V end lost 7 bases, the J end lost 5 bases, and 14 bases lay between the germline ends. This CDR3 is 14 amino acids long. CDR3 protein: CASTGRAGTGELFF. The CDR3 region has the DNA TGTGCCAGCACCGGACGGGCGGGGACCGGGGAGCTGTTTTTT.

The chain recombines TRBV10-1 with TRBJ2-3; D unclear. Trimming removed 0 bases at V and 2 bases at J, with 12 bases between. CDR1 is WNHNN and CDR2 is SYGVQD in the germline V gene (reference sequence). The length of the CDR3 is 16 residues. CDR3 DNA: TGCGCCAGCAGTGAGTCGGTGGGCCTGAACACAGATACGCAGTATTTT. As protein: CASSESVGLNTDTQYF.

Here the CDR3 reads CASSSGGAGAFF. The CDR3 region has the DNA TGTGCCAGCAGCTCGGGTGGGGCGGGGGCTTTCTTT. This chain uses TRBV7-8 with TRBJ1-1, with D perhaps TRBD1 (5 bases). From germline, CDR1 is SGHVS and CDR2 FQNEAQ. V gave up 4 bases and J gave up 11 bases, with 14 bases separating them. The CDR3 sequence is 12 residues long.

This rearrangement joins TRBV7-2 to TRBJ1-2, with D perhaps TRBD1 (5 bases). The CDR3 consists of 15 residues. V lost 2 bases and J 10 bases, leaving 20 bases between the germline ends. The germline V gene encodes CDR1 SGHTA and CDR2 FQGNSA. The chain's CDR3 is CASSLSGTPSEVYTF. CDR3 DNA sequence: TGTGCCAGCAGCTTAAGCGGGACGCCATCTGAGGTCTACACCTTC.

V usage is TRBV11-1 and J usage is TRBJ1-1; D unclear. Germline V CDR1 and CDR2: SGHAT, FQDESV (reference sequence). V lost 1 base, J lost 6 bases, and 15 bases lay in between. The CDR3 runs 15 residues. The chain's CDR3 is CASSLVRTYGPEAFF. The CDR3 nucleotides are TGTGCCAGCAGCTTAGTACGGACCTACGGACCTGAAGCTTTCTTT.

This clone came up once. The V gene is TRBV15, the J gene TRBJ1-2; D is uncertain. Germline CDR1 and CDR2: LNHNV and YYDKDF (reference sequence). V was pared by 3 bases and J by 2 bases, with 10 bases between. The CDR3 is 14 residues long. The CDR3 region is CATSSPRENYGYTF. CDR3 coding DNA: TGTGCCACCAGCAGCCCCCGGGAGAACTATGGCTACACCTTC.

The chain uses TRBV4-2 and TRBJ1-5; D perhaps matches TRBD1 (5 bases). Trimming stripped 0 bases from V and 4 bases from J, with 16 bases between. The CDR3 loop spans 17 amino acids. Germline-derived CDR1 and CDR2 are LGHNA and YNFKEQ. CDR3 protein: CASSQDSGRGRNQPQHF. The CDR3 bases are TGTGCCAGCAGCCAAGATTCAGGGAGAGGACGGAATCAGCCCCAGCATTTT.

This chain joins TRBV2 and TRBJ1-1, with 7 bases matching TRBD1. The CDR3 is made up of 12 amino acids. Germline values: CDR1 SNHLY, CDR2 FYNNEI. V was pared by 4 bases and J by 7 bases, with 3 bases of the junction left unmatched. This CDR3 reads CASSGRDSEAFF. Written as DNA, the CDR3 is TGTGCCAGCAGTGGGAGGGACAGTGAAGCTTTCTTT.